This T cell receptor (beta chain) is drawn from a study of T cells in Graves' hyperthyroidism and ophthalmopathy. Notes on the study in general: Model output signaled ophthalmopathy a median roughly 6 months ahead of onset.

This CDR3 spans 11 amino acids. Trimming left V 3 bases short and J 10 bases short, with 9 bases between. This clonotype was observed a handful of times. Its target is unknown. Exclusion followed for patients with uncontrolled infection, other autoimmune disease, pregnancy or lactation. Amplified regions were TCR beta CDR3 sequences from RNA transcripts. An initial round of RT-PCR targeting the TCR CDR3 relied on the HTBI primer set. One entry per CDR3 protein results from TCRdb running MiXCR on the multiplex PCR reads. Among 500,000 to 800,000 distinct CDR3 sequences listed, just under 45% were seen once.

This TCR derives from an adult man with Graves' disease, either hyperthyroidism or ophthalmopathy (not recorded which). The specimen was peripheral blood or thyroid tissue (not recorded which). V and J are TRBV12-3 or TRBV12-4 and TRBJ1-1; tentatively, D is TRBD1 (6 bases). In DNA, the CDR3 is TGTGCCAGCAGTTTGCGGGGGGCAGCTTTCTTT. Translated: CASSLRGAAFF.